The next 17 T cell receptor beta chains were all read from a single sample in a study of shared clonotypes between healthy human individuals. Naive CD8 cells were CD45RO-negative, positively selected for CCR7, excluding terminally differentiated effector memory CD45RA+ cells. Data came from immunoSEQ multiplex PCR; TCRdb stores just in-frame clones and leaves some out. Of 700,000 to 950,000 clones detected, 90% to 98% appear once; the ten largest clones hold 0.2% to 0.25%. Material: naive CD8+ T cells sorted from blood. These receptors were collected from a man aged 25 to 40 in good health.

The rearrangement joins TRBV7-2 to TRBJ2-1, with D tentatively TRBD2 (5 bases). The germline V gene encodes CDR1 SGHTA and CDR2 FQGNSA. CDR3 size: 14 residues. Trimming left V 5 bases short and J 6 bases short, with 14 bases between. CDR3 sequence: CASSRGGGPNEQFF. Here the CDR3 DNA reads TGTGCCAGCAGCCGGGGTGGAGGCCCCAATGAGCAGTTCTTC.

The rearrangement links TRBV11-2 to TRBJ2-1; tentative D call: TRBD2 (5 bases). V gave up 5 bases and J gave up 10 bases, with 21 bases separating them. This CDR3 region has 15 residues. From germline, CDR1 is SGHAT and CDR2 FQNNGV. CDR3 nucleotide sequence: TGTGCCAGCAGCGACCTAGTTACGGGAATGTACGAGCAGTTCTTC. Amino acid sequence: CASSDLVTGMYEQFF.

This chain joins TRBV27 and TRBJ2-1; TRBD2 matches 10 bases. From germline, CDR1 is MNHEY and CDR2 SMNVEV (reference sequence). This CDR3 has 15 residues. J gave up 8 bases and V 5 bases, and 9 bases lay outside the gene matches. CDR3 DNA sequence: TGTGCCAGCAGTACAAGCGGGAGGGCCTTCGATGAGCAGTTCTTC. It encodes CASSTSGRAFDEQFF.

The chain has TRBV11-2 and TRBJ2-1; 7 nucleotides align to TRBD1. With 7 bases clipped from V and 8 bases from J, the junction kept 17 bases outside the gene matches. The CDR3 spans 16 residues. Germline CDR1 reads SGHAT; CDR2 reads FQNNGV. CDR3 protein: CASNKEQGMEADEQFF. The CDR3 nucleotides are TGTGCCAGCAACAAGGAACAGGGGATGGAGGCGGATGAGCAGTTCTTC.

V is TRBV7-9 and J is TRBJ2-1; 7 bases fit TRBD2. The CDR3 has 15 amino acids. Trimming at V came to 5 bases and at J to 6 bases, leaving 10 bases not matched to a gene. Germline assignment: CDR1 SEHNR and CDR2 FQNEAQ (reference sequence). The CDR3: CASSPAGGSGNEQFF. CDR3 DNA sequence: TGTGCCAGCAGCCCAGCTGGCGGGAGTGGCAATGAGCAGTTCTTC.

The rearrangement joins TRBV5-6 to TRBJ2-7, with 8 nucleotides matching TRBD1. The germline V gene encodes CDR1 SGHDT and CDR2 YYEEEE. The CDR3 is 15 residues long. J was trimmed by 7 bases and V by 0 bases; bases with no gene match: 9. CDR3 sequence reads: CASSLVRGQSREQYF. The CDR3, as DNA: TGTGCCAGCAGCTTGGTCAGGGGGCAGTCGAGGGAGCAGTACTTC.

V usage is TRBV27 and J usage is TRBJ1-2; no firm D call. The CDR3 has 17 residues. Germline assignment: CDR1 MNHEY and CDR2 SMNVEV (reference sequence). V gave up 4 bases and J gave up 0 bases, with 18 bases separating them. CDR3 in amino acids: CASSSREGPFSNYGYTF. The CDR3 nucleotides are TGTGCCAGCAGTTCCCGGGAAGGGCCCTTCTCTAACTATGGCTACACCTTC.

The V and J genes are TRBV5-4 and TRBJ2-1, with 9 bases that match TRBD2. Germline V gene data show CDR1 as SGHNT and CDR2 as YYREEE (reference sequence). V shed 1 base, J shed 7 bases, and the junction held 6 bases outside the gene matches. The CDR3 totals 15 residues. DNA for the CDR3: TGTGCCAGCAGCTTGAGTAGCGGGAGAATGAATGAGCAGTTCTTC. It is translated as CASSLSSGRMNEQFF.

Concerning this clone itself: The junction departs from the called germline gene at one end, perhaps through a read error. This chain uses TRBV14 with TRBJ2-7; weak D call: TRBD1 (6 bases). CDR3 length: 15 amino acids. Germline values: CDR1 SGHDN, CDR2 FVKESK. CDR3 loop: CASSRLGDTIYGQYF. For the CDR3, the DNA is TGTGCCAGCAGCCGTTTGGGGGACACCATCTACGGGCAGTACTTC.

The chain combines TRBV30 with TRBJ1-5; D is uncertain. The CDR3 loop spans 12 amino acids. V was pared by 1 base and J by 3 bases, with 4 bases between. In germline, CDR1 is GTSNPN, CDR2 SVGIG (reference sequence). The CDR3 DNA reads as TGTGCCTGGAGTGAAGACAATCAGCCCCAGCATTTT. Amino acid sequence: CAWSEDNQPQHF.

Comments on this clone: A much larger clonotype is one base distant, so this may be a read error. V usage is TRBV10-1 and J usage is TRBJ2-3, with a possible D match to TRBD2 (6 bases). Germline lookup yields CDR1 WNHNN and CDR2 SYGVQD (reference sequence). The CDR3 is made up of 13 amino acids. V lost 6 bases to trimming and J lost 3 bases, with 10 bases between them. The CDR3 sequence: CASRGGLTDTQYF. For the CDR3, the DNA is TGCGCCAGCAGGGGCGGACTAACAGATACGCAGTATTTT.

This chain links TRBV10-3 with TRBJ2-3; perhaps TRBD2 as D (5 bases). Germline loops: CDR1 ENHRY, CDR2 SYGVKD. The CDR3 loop spans 15 amino acids. V was cut by 6 bases and J by 1 base, with 14 bases left in between. In DNA form, the CDR3 reads TGTGCCATCAGGAATAGGGAGCGTGGCACAGATACGCAGTATTTT. Translating it yields CAIRNRERGTDTQYF.

This clone was detected once. The chain combines TRBV29-1 with TRBJ1-3; D gene unclear. There are 11 residues in the CDR3. V dropped 8 bases and J dropped 4 bases, with 9 bases sitting between them. The germline CDR1 and CDR2 sequences are SQVTM and ANQGSEA. CDR3 DNA sequence: TGCAGCTACAACGACGGAAACACCATATATTTT. This encodes CSYNDGNTIYF.

This chain links TRBV28 with TRBJ2-1; no clear D. V shed 6 bases and J shed 5 bases, with 14 bases lying between them. The CDR3 consists of 14 residues. The germline V gene has CDR1 MDHEN and CDR2 SYDVKM. As DNA, the CDR3 is TGTGCCAGCAGAAACAGCTCCTACAACAATGAGCAGTTCTTC. It codes for CASRNSSYNNEQFF.

The V gene is TRBV6-5, the J gene TRBJ1-1; D possibly corresponds to TRBD1 (5 bases). The CDR3 runs to 15 residues. The ends were cut back, 5 bases at V and 2 bases at J, with 15 bases in the middle. From germline, CDR1 is MNHEY and CDR2 SVGAGI. The CDR3 loop reads CASSTVGQFNTEAFF. The CDR3 bases are TGTGCCAGCAGTACGGTCGGACAATTTAACACTGAAGCTTTCTTT.

The chain has TRBV6-4 and TRBJ2-5; tentatively, D is TRBD1 (6 bases). The CDR3 runs 13 residues. V lost 2 bases and J 7 bases, leaving 11 bases between the germline ends. Germline V gene data show CDR1 as MRHNA and CDR2 as SNTAGT. CDR3 region: CASSDGLQGTQYF. For the CDR3, the DNA is TGTGCCAGCAGTGACGGCCTACAGGGGACCCAGTACTTC.

The chain joins TRBV29-1 to TRBJ2-7, with D possibly matching TRBD2 (6 bases). The CDR3 is 14 residues long. V lost 1 base, J lost 2 bases, and 12 bases lay in between. The germline V gene has CDR1 SQVTM and CDR2 ANQGSEA. CDR3 coding DNA: TGCAGCGTTGAAGTCCGCGGGATTACCTACGAGCAGTACTTC. This translates into CSVEVRGITYEQYF.